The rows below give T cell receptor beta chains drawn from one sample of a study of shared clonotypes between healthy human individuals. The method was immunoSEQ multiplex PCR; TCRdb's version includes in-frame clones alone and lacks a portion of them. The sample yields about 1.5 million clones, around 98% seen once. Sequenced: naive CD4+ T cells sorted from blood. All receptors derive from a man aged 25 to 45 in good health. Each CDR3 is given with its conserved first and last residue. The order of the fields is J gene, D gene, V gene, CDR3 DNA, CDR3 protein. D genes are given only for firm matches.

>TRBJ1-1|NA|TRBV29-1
TGCAGCGTTGTGCGGCAGACTCGGAACACTGAAGCTTTCTTT
CSVVRQTRNTEAFF
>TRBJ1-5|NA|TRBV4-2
TGTGCCAGCAGCCAAGATTCACAAGGGGGGCAGCCCCAGCATTTT
CASSQDSQGGQPQHF
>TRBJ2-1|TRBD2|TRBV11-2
TGTGCCAGCAGCTTAGGCACTAGCGGGAGCCATGAGCAGTTCTTC
CASSLGTSGSHEQFF
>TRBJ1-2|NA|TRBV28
TGTGCCAGCATCGCCGGGCAACTCGGCGCCTATGGCTACACCTTC
CASIAGQLGAYGYTF
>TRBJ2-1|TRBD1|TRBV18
TGTGCCAGCTCACAGCAGGGGGCCTCCTACAATGAGCAGTTCTTC
CASSQQGASYNEQFF
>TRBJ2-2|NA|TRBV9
TGTGCCAGCAGCGTAGGGGTTGGGCGGGACACCGGGGAGCTGTTTTTT
CASSVGVGRDTGELFF
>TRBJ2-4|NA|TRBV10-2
TGCGCCAGCAGTGACGAGAGAAACATTCAGTACTTC
CASSDERNIQYF
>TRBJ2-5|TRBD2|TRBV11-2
TGTGCCAGCAGCTTAGGGGCGCGGGGGGAGACCCAGTACTTC
CASSLGARGETQYF
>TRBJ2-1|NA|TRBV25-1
TGTGCCAGCAGTGAATTCCTCGGACAGAACAATGAGCAGTTCTTC
CASSEFLGQNNEQFF
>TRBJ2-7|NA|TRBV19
TGTGCCAGTAGTTCCCCCCGGACCTCCTACGAGCAGTACTTC
CASSSPRTSYEQYF
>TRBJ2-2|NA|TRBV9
TGTGCCAGCAGCGTAGGCGTCACCGGGGAGCTGTTTTTT
CASSVGVTGELFF
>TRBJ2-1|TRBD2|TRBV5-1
TGCGCCAGCAGCTTAACCGTGACTAGCGGGCACTACAATGAGCAGTTCTTC
CASSLTVTSGHYNEQFF